At least ten counts were recorded for the clone carrying this T cell receptor (beta chain). The data originate from a study of glioma-infiltrating T cells. Losses at the gene ends were 2 bases for V and 6 bases for J; bases not matched to a gene: 3. CDR3 length: 16 amino acids. The germline gives CDR1 MGHRA, CDR2 YSYEKL. Amplification of TCR alpha and beta CDR3 regions from RNA used iRepertoire nested multiplex PCR. TCRdb reprocessed the multiplex PCR reads via MiXCR and lists one record per CDR3 protein. This sample has roughly 200,000 distinct CDR3 sequences, with around 40% found just once. The sequencing input was glioma tissue, nonneoplastic brain tissue, or PBMCs (not recorded which). The receptor was isolated from a human donor with low-grade glioma or glioblastoma, undergoing nonglioma brain surgery, or in good health (not recorded which). The rearrangement uses TRBV4-1 and TRBJ2-1; 14 positions match TRBD2. CDR3 in DNA: TGCGCCAGCAGCCAATTCGGGACTAGCGGGAGCAATGAGCAGTTCTTC. Translating gives CASSQFGTSGSNEQFF.